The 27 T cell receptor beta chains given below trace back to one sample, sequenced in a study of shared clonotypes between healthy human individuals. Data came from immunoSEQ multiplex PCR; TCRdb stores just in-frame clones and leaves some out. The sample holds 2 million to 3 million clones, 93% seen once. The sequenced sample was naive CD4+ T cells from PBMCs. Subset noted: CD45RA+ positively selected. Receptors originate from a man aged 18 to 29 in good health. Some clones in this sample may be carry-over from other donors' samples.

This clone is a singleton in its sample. The CDR3 nucleotides are TGTGCCATCACCGGGACAGGGGCCCGAAAACGCGGCAATCAGCCCCAGCATTTT. Its translation: CAITGTGARKRGNQPQHF. This chain uses TRBV28 with TRBJ1-5; 10 positions agree with TRBD1. From germline, CDR1 is MDHEN and CDR2 SYDVKM. The junction had 17 bases not matched to a gene; V was cut back by 10 bases and J by 2 bases. The CDR3 is made up of 18 amino acids.

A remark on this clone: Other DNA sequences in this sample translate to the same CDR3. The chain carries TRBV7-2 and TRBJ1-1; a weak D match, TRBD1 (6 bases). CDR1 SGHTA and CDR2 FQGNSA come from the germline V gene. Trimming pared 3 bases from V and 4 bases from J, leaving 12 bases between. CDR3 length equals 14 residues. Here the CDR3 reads CASSFHREGTEAFF. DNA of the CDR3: TGTGCCAGCAGCTTTCACAGGGAAGGCACTGAAGCTTTCTTT. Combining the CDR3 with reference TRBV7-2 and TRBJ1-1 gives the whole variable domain GAGVSQSPSNKVTEKGKDVELRCDPISGHTALYWYRQSLGQGLEFLIYFQGNSAPDKSGLPSDRFSAERTGGSVSTLTIQRTQQEDSAVYLCASSFHREGTEAFFGQGTRLTVV.

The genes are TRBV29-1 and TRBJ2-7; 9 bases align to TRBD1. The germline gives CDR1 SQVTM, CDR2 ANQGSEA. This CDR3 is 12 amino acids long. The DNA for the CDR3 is TGCCCCCTCAACGACAGGGGGGACGAGCAGTACTTC. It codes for CPLNDRGDEQYF.

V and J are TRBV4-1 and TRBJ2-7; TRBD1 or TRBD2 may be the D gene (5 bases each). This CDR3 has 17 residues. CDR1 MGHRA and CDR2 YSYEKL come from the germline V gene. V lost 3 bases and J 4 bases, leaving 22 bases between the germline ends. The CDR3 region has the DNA TGCGCCAGCAGCCACGCTATCCGGGGCCGTGATTTATACGAGCAGTACTTC. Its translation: CASSHAIRGRDLYEQYF.

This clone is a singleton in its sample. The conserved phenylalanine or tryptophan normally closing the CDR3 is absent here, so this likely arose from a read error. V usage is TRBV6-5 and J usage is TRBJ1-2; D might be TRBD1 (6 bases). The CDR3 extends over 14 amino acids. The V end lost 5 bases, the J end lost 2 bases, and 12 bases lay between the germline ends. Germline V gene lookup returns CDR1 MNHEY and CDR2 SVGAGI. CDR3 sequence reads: CASSGGHLNYGYTS. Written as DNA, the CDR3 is TGTGCCAGCAGTGGGGGACACTTAAACTATGGCTACACCTCC.

The CDR3 loop reads CASSLISRREAFF. CDR3 nucleotides: TGTGCCAGCAGTTTAATCAGCCGTCGGGAAGCTTTCTTT. The chain carries TRBV28 and TRBJ1-1; no firm D call. V was cut by 2 bases and J by 8 bases, with 12 bases left in between. The CDR3 sequence is 13 residues long. The germline gives CDR1 MDHEN, CDR2 SYDVKM.

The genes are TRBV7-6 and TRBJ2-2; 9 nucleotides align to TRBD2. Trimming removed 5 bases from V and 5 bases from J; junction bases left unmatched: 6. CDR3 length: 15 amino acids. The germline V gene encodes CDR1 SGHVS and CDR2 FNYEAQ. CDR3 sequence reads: CASSPTSGWTGELFF. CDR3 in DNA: TGTGCCAGCAGCCCCACTAGCGGGTGGACCGGGGAGCTGTTTTTT.

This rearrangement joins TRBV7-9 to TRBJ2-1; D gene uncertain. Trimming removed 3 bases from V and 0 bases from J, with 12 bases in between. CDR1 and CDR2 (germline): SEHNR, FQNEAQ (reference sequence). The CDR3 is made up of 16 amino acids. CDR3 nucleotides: TGTGCCAGCAGCTTCCTGACGGGCCTCTCCTACAATGAGCAGTTCTTC. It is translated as CASSFLTGLSYNEQFF.

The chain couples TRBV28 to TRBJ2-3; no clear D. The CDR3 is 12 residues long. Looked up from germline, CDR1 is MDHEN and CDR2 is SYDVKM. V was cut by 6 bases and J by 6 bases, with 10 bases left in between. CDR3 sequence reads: CASSELGDTQYF. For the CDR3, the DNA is TGTGCCAGCAGCGAACTGGGGGATACGCAGTATTTT.

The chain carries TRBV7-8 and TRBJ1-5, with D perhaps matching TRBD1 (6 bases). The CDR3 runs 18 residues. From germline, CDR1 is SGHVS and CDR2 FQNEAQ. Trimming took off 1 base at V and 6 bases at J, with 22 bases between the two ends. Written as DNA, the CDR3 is TGTGCCAGCAGCTTAGGAGGGGGGCGGGAAGCCTCGGGTCAGCCCCAGCATTTT. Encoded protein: CASSLGGGREASGQPQHF. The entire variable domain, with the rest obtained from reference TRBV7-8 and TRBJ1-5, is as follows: GAGVSQSPRYKVAKRGQDVALRCDPISGHVSLFWYQQALGQGPEFLTYFQNEAQLDKSGLPSDRFFAERPEGSVSTLKIQRTQQEDSAVYLCASSLGGGREASGQPQHFGDGTRLSIL.

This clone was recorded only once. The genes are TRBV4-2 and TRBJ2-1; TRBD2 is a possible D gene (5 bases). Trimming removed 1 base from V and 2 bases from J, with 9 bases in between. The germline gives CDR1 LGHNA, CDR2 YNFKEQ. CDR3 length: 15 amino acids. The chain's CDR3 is CASSQGLSPYNEQFF. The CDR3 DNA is TGTGCCAGCAGCCAAGGACTAAGCCCCTACAATGAGCAGTTCTTC.

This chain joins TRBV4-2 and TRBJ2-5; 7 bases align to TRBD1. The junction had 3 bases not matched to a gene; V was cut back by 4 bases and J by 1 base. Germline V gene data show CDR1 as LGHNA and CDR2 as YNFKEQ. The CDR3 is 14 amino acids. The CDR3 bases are TGTGCCAGCAGCCGACAGGGCCTCCAAGAGACCCAGTACTTC. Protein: CASSRQGLQETQYF.

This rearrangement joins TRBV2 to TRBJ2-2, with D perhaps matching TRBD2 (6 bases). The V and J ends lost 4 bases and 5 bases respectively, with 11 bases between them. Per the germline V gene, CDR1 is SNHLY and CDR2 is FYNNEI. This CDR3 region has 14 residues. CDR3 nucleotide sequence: TGTGCCAGCAGTGGACTAGTTGGAACCGGGGAGCTGTTTTTT. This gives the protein CASSGLVGTGELFF.

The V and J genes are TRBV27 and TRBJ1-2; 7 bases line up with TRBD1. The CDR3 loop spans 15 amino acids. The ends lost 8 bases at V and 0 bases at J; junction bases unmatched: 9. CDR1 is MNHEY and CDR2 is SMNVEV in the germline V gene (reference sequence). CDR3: CASQDRASPNYGYTF. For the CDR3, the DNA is TGTGCCAGCCAAGACAGGGCTTCCCCTAACTATGGCTACACCTTC.

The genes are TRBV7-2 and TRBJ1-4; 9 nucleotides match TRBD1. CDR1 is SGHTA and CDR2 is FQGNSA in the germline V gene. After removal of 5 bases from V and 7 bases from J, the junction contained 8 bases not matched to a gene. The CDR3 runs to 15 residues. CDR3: CASSASGQGGEKLFF. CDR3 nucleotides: TGTGCCAGCAGCGCCTCGGGACAGGGTGGTGAAAAACTGTTTTTT.

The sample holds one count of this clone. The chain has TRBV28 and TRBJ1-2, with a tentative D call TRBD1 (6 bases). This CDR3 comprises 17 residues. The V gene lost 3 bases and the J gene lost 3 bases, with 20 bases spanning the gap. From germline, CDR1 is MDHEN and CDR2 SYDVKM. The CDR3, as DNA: TGTGCCAGCAGTTTTGTAGCATCTTGGTCAGGGGACTATGGCTACACCTTC. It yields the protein CASSFVASWSGDYGYTF.

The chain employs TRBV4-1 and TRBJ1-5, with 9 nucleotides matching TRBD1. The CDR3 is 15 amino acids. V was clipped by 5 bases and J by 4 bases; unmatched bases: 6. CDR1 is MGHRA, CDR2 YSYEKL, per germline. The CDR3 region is CASSYAGTGNQPQHF. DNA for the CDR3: TGCGCCAGCAGCTACGCGGGGACAGGGAATCAGCCCCAGCATTTT.

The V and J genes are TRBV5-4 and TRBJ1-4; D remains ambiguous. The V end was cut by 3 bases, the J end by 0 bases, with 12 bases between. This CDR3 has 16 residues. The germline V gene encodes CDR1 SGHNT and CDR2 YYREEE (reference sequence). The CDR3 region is CASSSKTATTNEKLFF. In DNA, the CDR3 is TGTGCCAGCAGCTCGAAAACAGCTACAACTAATGAAAAACTGTTTTTT.

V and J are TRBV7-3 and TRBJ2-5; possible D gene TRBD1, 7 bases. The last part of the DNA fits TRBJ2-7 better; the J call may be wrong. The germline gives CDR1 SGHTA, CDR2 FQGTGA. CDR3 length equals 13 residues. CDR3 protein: CASSDREAGEQYF. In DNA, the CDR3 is TGTGCCAGCAGCGACAGGGAGGCAGGCGAGCAGTACTTC.

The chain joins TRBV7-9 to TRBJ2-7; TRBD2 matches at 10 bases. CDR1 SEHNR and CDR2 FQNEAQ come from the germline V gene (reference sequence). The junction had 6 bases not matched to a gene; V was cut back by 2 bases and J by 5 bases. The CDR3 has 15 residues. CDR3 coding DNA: TGTGCCAGCAGCTTATTGCTAGCGGGAGACGACGAGCAGTACTTC. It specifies CASSLLLAGDDEQYF.

The CDR3 loop reads CASSNGLAGAKEQYF. In DNA form, the CDR3 reads TGTGCCAGCAGCAACGGACTAGCGGGAGCTAAAGAGCAGTACTTC. This sequence joins TRBV7-2 and TRBJ2-7; TRBD2 aligns across 13 bases. Per germline, CDR1 SGHTA and CDR2 FQGNSA. The CDR3 has 15 residues. The junction had 8 bases not matched to a gene; V was cut back by 5 bases and J by 7 bases.

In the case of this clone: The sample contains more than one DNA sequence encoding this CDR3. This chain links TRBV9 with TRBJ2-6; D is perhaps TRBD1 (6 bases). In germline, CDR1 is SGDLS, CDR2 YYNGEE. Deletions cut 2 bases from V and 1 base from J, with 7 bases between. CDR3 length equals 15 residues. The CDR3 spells CASSVTGSGANVLTF. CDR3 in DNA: TGTGCCAGCAGCGTTACAGGGTCTGGGGCCAACGTCCTGACTTTC.

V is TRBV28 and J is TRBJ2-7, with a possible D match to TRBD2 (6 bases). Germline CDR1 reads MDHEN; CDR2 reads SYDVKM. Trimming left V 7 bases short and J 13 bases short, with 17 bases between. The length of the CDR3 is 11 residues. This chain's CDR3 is CASNEGRELYF. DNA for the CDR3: TGTGCCAGCAATGAAGGCCGGGAGTTATACTTC.

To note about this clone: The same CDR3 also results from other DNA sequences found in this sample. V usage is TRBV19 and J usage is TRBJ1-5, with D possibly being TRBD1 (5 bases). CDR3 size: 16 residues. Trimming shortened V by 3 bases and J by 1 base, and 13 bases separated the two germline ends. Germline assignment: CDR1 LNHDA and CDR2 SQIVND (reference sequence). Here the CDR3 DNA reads TGTGCCAGTAGTATCCGGGGGACGGACAGCAATCAGCCCCAGCATTTT. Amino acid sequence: CASSIRGTDSNQPQHF.

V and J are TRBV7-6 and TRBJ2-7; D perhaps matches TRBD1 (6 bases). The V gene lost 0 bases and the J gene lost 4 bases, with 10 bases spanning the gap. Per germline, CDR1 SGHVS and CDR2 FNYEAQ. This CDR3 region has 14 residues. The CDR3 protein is CASSLAEGVYEQYF. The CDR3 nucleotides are TGTGCCAGCAGCTTAGCAGAGGGGGTATACGAGCAGTACTTC.

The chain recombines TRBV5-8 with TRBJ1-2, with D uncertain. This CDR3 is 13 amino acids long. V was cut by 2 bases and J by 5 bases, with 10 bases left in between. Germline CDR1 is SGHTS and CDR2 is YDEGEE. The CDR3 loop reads CASSLQLYYGYTF. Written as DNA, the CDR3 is TGTGCCAGCAGCTTACAGCTTTATTATGGCTACACCTTC.

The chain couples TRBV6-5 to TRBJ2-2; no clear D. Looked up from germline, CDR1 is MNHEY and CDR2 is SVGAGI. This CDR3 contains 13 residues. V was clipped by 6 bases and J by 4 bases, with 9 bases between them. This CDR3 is CASRHPITGELFF. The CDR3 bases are TGTGCCAGCAGACACCCGATCACCGGGGAGCTGTTTTTT.